Listed below are T cell receptor beta chains from one sample, sequenced in a study of T-cell memory formation after mild COVID-19. TCRdb re-called the 5' RACE reads through MiXCR, storing one row per CDR3 protein. The sample includes 70,000 to 100,000 distinct CDR3 sequences, about 12% of them seen just once. What was sequenced was PBMCs or a T cell subset sorted from them (not recorded which). The source is an adult woman who had mild COVID-19 (a few samples of this study predate the infection). Cell type and time point are not known. CDR3s include the opening cysteine and the closing phenylalanine or tryptophan. Fields, in order: clone size, V gene, D gene, J gene, CDR3 protein, CDR3 DNA. D genes are given only for firm matches. Rows may omit the clone size; those that give it use once, few, many or a size class.

size: few; V: TRBV15; D: TRBD1; J: TRBJ1-6; CDR3: CATSRERTGVRSPLHF; DNA: TGTGCCACCAGCAGAGAGAGGACAGGGGTCCGCTCACCCCTCCACTTT
size: -; V: TRBV7-8; D: TRBD2; J: TRBJ2-5; CDR3: CASSFLAGGGTQYF; DNA: TGTGCCAGCAGCTTCCTAGCGGGGGGTGGGACCCAGTACTTC
size: many; V: TRBV5-5; D: -; J: TRBJ2-5; CDR3: CASSFLDFETQYF; DNA: TGTGCCAGCAGCTTCCTAGATTTTGAGACCCAGTACTTC
size: -; V: TRBV19; D: TRBD1; J: TRBJ1-3; CDR3: CASSISGTGKPSGNTIYF; DNA: TGTGCCAGTAGTATCTCCGGGACAGGGAAACCCTCTGGAAACACCATATATTTT
size: few; V: TRBV11-3; D: -; J: TRBJ1-5; CDR3: CASSEPGPNQPQHF; DNA: TGTGCCAGCAGTGAACCCGGGCCCAATCAGCCCCAGCATTTT
size: few; V: TRBV5-1; D: -; J: TRBJ2-2; CDR3: CASSLVGQPTETGELFF; DNA: TGCGCCAGCAGCTTGGTCGGACAGCCCACTGAGACCGGGGAGCTGTTTTTT
size: few; V: TRBV20-1; D: TRBD2; J: TRBJ2-3; CDR3: CSARDSGGADTQYF; DNA: TGCAGTGCTAGAGACAGCGGGGGGGCCGATACGCAGTATTTT
size: -; V: TRBV7-9; D: TRBD2; J: TRBJ2-7; CDR3: CASSHSGGRSYEQYF; DNA: TGTGCCAGCAGCCATAGCGGGGGGCGCTCCTACGAGCAGTACTTC
size: few; V: TRBV27; D: -; J: TRBJ1-1; CDR3: CASCPGLRMNTEAFF; DNA: TGTGCCAGCTGTCCAGGGCTGCGGATGAACACTGAAGCTTTCTTT
size: -; V: TRBV12-3/TRBV12-4; D: TRBD1; J: TRBJ1-3; CDR3: CASSGRGLGNTIYF; DNA: TGTGCCAGCAGTGGCAGGGGGCTTGGAAACACCATATATTTT